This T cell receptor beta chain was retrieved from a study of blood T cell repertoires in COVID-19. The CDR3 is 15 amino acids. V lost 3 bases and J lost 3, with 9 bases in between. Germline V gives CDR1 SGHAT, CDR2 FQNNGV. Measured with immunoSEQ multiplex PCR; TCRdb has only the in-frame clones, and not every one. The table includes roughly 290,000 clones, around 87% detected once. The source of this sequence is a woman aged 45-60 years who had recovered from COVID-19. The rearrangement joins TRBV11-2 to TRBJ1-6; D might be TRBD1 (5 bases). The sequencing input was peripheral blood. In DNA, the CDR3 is TGTGCCAGCAGCTTCGGGGGAGTCTATAATTCACCCCTCCACTTT. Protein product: CASSFGGVYNSPLHF.